This TCR beta chain was retrieved from a study of T cell responses to AZD1222 COVID-19 vaccine. Study results and limitations: The study found vaccine-associated CD4 TCRs spanning spike, dominant at 160-218 and 743-854. Reports indicate that nearly half of spike-specific TCRs are directed at unmutated variant regions. Most donors were white British and more were female, and clonal diversity was possibly underestimated.

The repertoire was sequenced with immunoSEQ multiplex PCR; TCRdb's copy has only in-frame clones and lacks some. The sample lists about 180,000 clones; more than 80% were seen once. A remark on this clone: Its antigen is unidentified.

Per germline, CDR1 SGHNT and CDR2 YYREEE (reference sequence). The CDR3 covers 16 residues. Trimming pared 0 bases from V and 3 bases from J, leaving 16 bases between. This clonotype was obtained from an adult in good health. This chain uses TRBV5-4 with TRBJ2-7; D may be TRBD1 or TRBD2 (7 bases each). The input for sequencing was peripheral blood, taken on day 0 of AZD1222 vaccination. CDR3 DNA: TGTGCCAGCAGCTTGGAATCAGGGGGAGGGCACTACGAGCAGTACTTC. It specifies CASSLESGGGHYEQYF.